This is a list of T cell receptor beta chains from one sample in a study of T-cell reconstitution after alpha-beta-depleted transplantation in children. TCRdb re-called the PCR reads through MiXCR, storing one row per CDR3 protein. Counted here are around 670,000 distinct CDR3 sequences, 13% occurring once; the ten biggest clones make up 0.79%. This specimen was PBMCs, taken before TCRalphabeta/CD19-depleted stem cell transplant. The receptor source for this set is a girl aged 2 to 10 with congenital amegakaryocytic thrombocytopenia, due to receive a stem cell transplant. CDR3s include the opening cysteine and the closing phenylalanine or tryptophan. Fields, in order: J gene, CDR3 length, D gene, V gene, clone size, CDR3 protein, CDR3 DNA. A D gene is named only where the DNA matches it firmly. The size of a clone is reported for some rows only, either as once, few or many, or as a class for expanded clones.

>TRBJ2-7|15|TRBD2|TRBV7-9|many
CASSLNGLAGEAQYF
TGTGCCAGCAGCTTAAATGGACTAGCGGGAGAGGCGCAGTACTTC
>TRBJ2-2|15|.|TRBV5-1|few
CASSLEARGTGELFF
TGCGCCAGCAGTTTAGAGGCTCGGGGCACCGGGGAGCTGTTTTTT
>TRBJ2-3|15|TRBD2|TRBV7-2|many
CASSLATSGRDTQYF
TGTGCCAGCAGCTTAGCTACTAGCGGAAGAGATACGCAGTATTTT
>TRBJ1-2|14|TRBD1|TRBV10-2|few
CASSLTGGFYGYTF
TGCGCCAGCAGCTTGACAGGGGGATTTTATGGCTACACCTTC
>TRBJ2-3|15|.|TRBV20-1|many
CSAKGQRTPTDTQYF
TGCAGTGCCAAGGGTCAGCGGACCCCCACAGATACGCAGTATTTT
>TRBJ2-5|14|.|TRBV7-9|.
CASSTPPGKETQYF
TGTGCCAGCAGCACCCCCCCAGGGAAAGAGACCCAGTACTTC
>TRBJ2-3|16|.|TRBV7-8|few
CASSLRFGYPTDTQYF
TGTGCCAGCAGCTTACGTTTTGGTTACCCCACAGATACGCAGTATTTT
>TRBJ2-1|17|TRBD2|TRBV5-1|.
CASRDPTSGKRYNEQFF
TGCGCCAGCAGAGATCCGACTAGCGGAAAACGATACAATGAGCAGTTCTTC
>TRBJ2-1|13|.|TRBV12-3/TRBV12-4|many
CASNPGLSNEQFF
TGTGCCAGCAACCCGGGACTGTCTAATGAGCAGTTCTTC
>TRBJ2-1|13|.|TRBV20-1|many
CSSTRAAYNEQFF
TGCAGTTCTACCCGGGCAGCCTACAATGAGCAGTTCTTC
>TRBJ1-2|14|.|TRBV12-3/TRBV12-4|many
CASSLKGWGSGYTF
TGTGCCAGCAGTTTAAAGGGGTGGGGATCTGGCTACACCTTC
>TRBJ1-2|15|.|TRBV12-3/TRBV12-4|.
CASTSQSGIGYGDTF
TGTGCCAGCACCAGTCAATCCGGGATCGGCTATGGCGACACCTTC
>TRBJ2-1|11|.|TRBV20-1|many
CSAPADNEQFF
TGCAGTGCTCCAGCGGACAATGAGCAGTTCTTC